This T cell receptor (beta chain) is from a study of T cells expressing NK-cell markers. Study-level background: Sorted CD3+CD56+NKG2C+, CD3+CD56+NKG2C- and CD3+CD56-NKG2C+ T cells supplied TCR beta repertoires. In the group of eight sequenced donors, seven were HCMV-seropositive and one was seronegative.

TCR beta libraries carry UMIs added by 5'RACE template switching. TCRdb reanalyzed the 5' RACE reads, giving one entry per CDR3 protein sequence and no DNA. The table for this sample gives some 390,000 distinct CDR3 sequences. CDR3 length equals 15 residues. Per germline, CDR1 LNHNV and CDR2 YYDKDF (reference sequence). The TCR sequence derives from a woman aged 45-60 years in good health. The rearrangement joins TRBV15 to TRBJ1-1. Sequencing was performed on blood T cells: a sorted CD56 or NKG2C T cell subset, CD4+ or CD8+ T cells, or bulk PBMC T cells (not recorded which). CDR3 amino acids: CATSRVEGRNTEAFF. The whole variable domain, remainder taken from reference TRBV15 and TRBJ1-1, is DAMVIQNPRYQVTQFGKPVTLSCSQTLNHNVMYWYQQKSSQAPKLLFHYYDKDFNNEADTPDNFQSRRPNTSFCFLDIRSPGLGDTAMYLCATSRVEGRNTEAFFGQGTRLTVV.